The 23 T cell receptor beta chains below all came from one sample that was sequenced in a study of cytomegalovirus exposure and HLA in healthy donors (dated by TCRdb to about 2017). Library prep was done by the immunoSEQ multiplex PCR assay. For the multiplex PCR, a mixture combining 60 forward primers for TCR Vbeta segments and 13 reverse primers for TCR Jbeta segments was used. This is the immuneACCESS table as TCRdb keeps it, with only in-frame sequences that have V and J called. A part of the clones is gone; compared with another copy, unresolved V genes explain less than half, and the rest is unexplained. This sample's table contains 200,000 to 250,000 clones. The ten largest account for around 1.1% of the sample. Source material: PBMCs. The receptors originated from a girl aged 2 to 10 in good health and CMV-seropositive.

The chain employs TRBV5-1 and TRBJ1-5; 10 bases are a match to TRBD1. Germline V lookup: CDR1 SGHRS, CDR2 YFSETQ. CDR3 size: 15 residues. Trimming took 4 bases from V and 7 from J; bases not matched to a gene: 8. Here the CDR3 reads CASSPGTGAVQPQHF. The CDR3 DNA reads as TGCGCCAGCAGCCCCGGGACAGGGGCCGTACAGCCCCAGCATTTT.

The V and J genes are TRBV29-1 and TRBJ2-5; D perhaps matches TRBD1 (5 bases). CDR1 and CDR2 (germline): SQVTM, ANQGSEA. Trimming cost V 4 bases and J 5 bases, with 17 bases left between them. There are 14 residues in the CDR3. This CDR3 reads CSVARAPGQETQYF. Here the CDR3 DNA reads TGCAGCGTTGCCAGGGCGCCGGGCCAGGAGACCCAGTACTTC. The full variable domain, its missing parts supplied by reference TRBV29-1 and TRBJ2-5, is SAVISQKPSRDICQRGTSLTIQCQVDSQVTMMFWYRQQPGQSLTLIATANQGSEATYESGFVIDKFPISRPNLTFSTLTVSNMSPEDSSIYLCSVARAPGQETQYFGPGTRLLVL.

The CDR3 DNA reads as TGTGCCACCTCCCCCGGGAATCTTGGAACCGGGGAGCTGTTTTTT. Translated: CATSPGNLGTGELFF. V usage is TRBV19 and J usage is TRBJ2-2; perhaps TRBD2 as D (5 bases). Per the germline V gene, CDR1 is LNHDA and CDR2 is SQIVND (reference sequence). Trimming removed 10 bases from V and 5 bases from J, with 20 bases in between. This CDR3 region has 15 residues. The full variable domain, with the rest looked up from reference TRBV19 and TRBJ2-2, is DGGITQSPKYLFRKEGQNVTLSCEQNLNHDAMYWYRQDPGQGLRLIYYSQIVNDFQKGDIAEGYSVSREKKESFPLTVTSAQKNPTAFYLCATSPGNLGTGELFFGEGSRLTVL.

V and J are TRBV19 and TRBJ2-6, with 9 bases fitting TRBD2. Germline CDR1 is LNHDA and CDR2 is SQIVND (reference sequence). The CDR3 contains 18 residues. The ends lost 7 bases at V and 0 bases at J; junction bases unmatched: 10. The CDR3 DNA sequence: TGTGCCAGTACCAGGACTAGCGCTCTCCCCTCTGGGGCCAACGTCCTGACTTTC. Encoded protein: CASTRTSALPSGANVLTF.

A remark on this clone: The identical CDR3 is also encoded by other nucleotide sequences in the sample. The chain carries TRBV6-1 and TRBJ2-3, with a tentative D call TRBD1 (5 bases). CDR3 length: 13 amino acids. Germline V lookup: CDR1 MNHNS, CDR2 SASEGT. V lost 1 base, J lost 4 bases, and 6 bases lay in between. CDR3 protein: CASSEGGADTQYF. The CDR3, as DNA: TGTGCCAGCAGTGAAGGGGGCGCAGATACGCAGTATTTT.

The gene calls are TRBV30 and TRBJ1-1; 7 bases are shared with TRBD1. V lost 0 bases to trimming and J lost 12 bases; unmatched junction nucleotides: 7. CDR1 and CDR2 (germline): GTSNPN, SVGIG (reference sequence). CDR3 length: 12 amino acids. The CDR3, as DNA: TGTGCCTGGAGTGTCCCACGACAGGGAACTTTCTTT. It translates to CAWSVPRQGTFF.

The chain is built from TRBV5-1 and TRBJ2-1, with D perhaps matching TRBD2 (6 bases). CDR1 and CDR2 from the germline V gene are SGHRS and YFSETQ. The CDR3 has 15 amino acids. V lost 2 bases to trimming and J lost 8 bases, with 17 bases between them. CDR3 sequence: CASSFLLAGTDEQFF. The CDR3 region has the DNA TGCGCCAGCAGCTTTCTCCTTGCGGGAACGGATGAGCAGTTCTTC.

This chain connects TRBV7-6 to TRBJ1-2; 7 nucleotides align to TRBD1. CDR1 and CDR2 from the germline V gene are SGHVS and FNYEAQ. The CDR3 contains 15 residues. The V and J ends lost 5 bases and 1 base, in that order; junction bases with no gene match: 7. This chain's CDR3 is CASSPGTVVNYGYTF. The CDR3 bases are TGTGCCAGCAGCCCCGGGACAGTTGTTAACTATGGCTACACCTTC.

The chain has TRBV7-9 and TRBJ2-5; a possible D gene is TRBD2 (7 bases). The V gene lost 3 bases and the J gene lost 2 bases, with 13 bases spanning the gap. There are 15 residues in the CDR3. Germline values: CDR1 SEHNR, CDR2 FQNEAQ (reference sequence). CDR3: CASSFEGGPQETQYF. DNA of the CDR3: TGTGCCAGCAGCTTCGAGGGGGGGCCTCAAGAGACCCAGTACTTC.

The chain carries TRBV18 and TRBJ2-3; 13 bases are a match to TRBD2. The CDR3 spans 18 residues. J lost 0 bases, V lost 4 bases, and 7 bases had no gene match. Germline V gene sequence: CDR1 KGHSH, CDR2 LQKENI. CDR3: CASSQTGTSGASTDTQYF. For the CDR3, the DNA is TGTGCCAGCTCACAAACCGGGACTAGCGGGGCTAGCACAGATACGCAGTATTTT.

Notes on this clone: The same CDR3 can be traced to other DNA sequences in this sample. J is TRBJ2-2 and V is TRBV28, with a possible D match to TRBD1 (6 bases). Trimming left V 6 bases short and J 1 base short, with 9 bases between. CDR3 length: 14 residues. The germline gives CDR1 MDHEN, CDR2 SYDVKM. Here the CDR3 reads CASRRGGNTGELFF. In DNA, the CDR3 is TGTGCCAGCAGGAGAGGGGGGAACACCGGGGAGCTGTTTTTT.

CDR3 sequence reads: CASSYRTGDNEQFF. CDR3 nucleotide sequence: TGTGCCAGCAGCTATCGGACAGGGGACAATGAGCAGTTCTTC. The J gene is TRBJ2-1, the V gene TRBV7-2; 9 bases match TRBD1. V lost 4 bases and J lost 5; bases outside the gene matches: 3. The CDR3 is 14 amino acids. CDR1 and CDR2 from the germline V gene are SGHTA and FQGNSA.

The chain links TRBV7-9 to TRBJ1-1; no firm D call. Germline CDR1 and CDR2: SEHNR and FQNEAQ (reference sequence). Trimming took 3 bases from V and 4 from J, leaving 9 bases between them. CDR3 length: 13 amino acids. The CDR3 DNA follows: TGTGCCAGCAGCTTCGGGGAAACCACTGAAGCTTTCTTT. Its protein product is CASSFGETTEAFF.

The chain is built from TRBV28 and TRBJ2-3; 7 bases agree with TRBD2. This CDR3 is 12 amino acids long. CDR1 and CDR2 from the germline V gene are MDHEN and SYDVKM. J lost 8 bases, V lost 4 bases, and 3 bases had no gene match. CDR3 nucleotide sequence: TGTGCCAGCAGTTCGGGGAGGGGTACGCAGTATTTT. The encoded protein is CASSSGRGTQYF.

The rearrangement joins TRBV7-9 to TRBJ2-7, with 7 bases aligning to TRBD2. The length of the CDR3 is 16 residues. Trimming cost V 8 bases and J 6 bases; bases outside gene matches: 19. Germline values: CDR1 SEHNR, CDR2 FQNEAQ (reference sequence). CDR3 in amino acids: CASAFINSGVALEQYF. The CDR3 region has the DNA TGTGCCAGCGCATTCATCAACAGCGGGGTGGCCCTCGAGCAGTACTTC.

V usage is TRBV4-1 and J usage is TRBJ1-2; 9 bases align to TRBD1. The CDR3 has 15 residues. Germline CDR1 MGHRA, CDR2 YSYEKL. J was trimmed by 7 bases and V by 4 bases; bases with no gene match: 10. CDR3 amino acids: CASSRTSQGAGGYTF. In DNA, the CDR3 is TGCGCCAGCAGCCGCACCTCACAGGGGGCGGGTGGCTACACCTTC.

V gene TRBV27 combines with J gene TRBJ2-1; 9 nucleotides agree with TRBD2. The V and J ends lost 7 bases and 7 bases, in that order; junction bases with no gene match: 20. Germline V gives CDR1 MNHEY, CDR2 SMNVEV (reference sequence). The CDR3 consists of 18 residues. CDR3 sequence reads: CASIQRGPGLAVSNEQFF. The CDR3 DNA follows: TGTGCCAGCATACAAAGGGGTCCGGGACTAGCAGTATCTAATGAGCAGTTCTTC.

The chain has TRBV9 and TRBJ2-1; D gene uncertain. With 1 base removed from V and 8 bases from J, the gap between germline ends came to 16 bases. There are 15 residues in the CDR3. Per germline, CDR1 SGDLS and CDR2 YYNGEE. The CDR3 DNA sequence: TGTGCCAGCAGCGTATCGATGACTTCCCATCATGAGCAGTTCTTC. Translated, it gives CASSVSMTSHHEQFF.

V usage is TRBV6-1 and J usage is TRBJ1-2; D is perhaps TRBD1 (6 bases). The CDR3 sequence is 15 residues long. Trimming removed 2 bases at V and 5 bases at J, with 15 bases between. The germline CDR1 and CDR2 sequences are MNHNS and SASEGT. The CDR3 DNA is TGTGCCAGCAGTGAACTACCCGGCAGGGGATATGGCTACACCTTC. It encodes CASSELPGRGYGYTF.

Notes on this clone: Other nucleotide sequences from this sample produce the same CDR3. The chain couples TRBV7-9 to TRBJ2-7, with 7 bases fitting TRBD1. V lost 4 bases to trimming and J lost 1 base; unmatched junction nucleotides: 7. The CDR3 has 15 residues. Per the germline V gene, CDR1 is SEHNR and CDR2 is FQNEAQ (reference sequence). CDR3 DNA: TGTGCCAGCAGCTCCCGACAGGGCCCTTCCTACGAGCAGTACTTC. It codes for CASSSRQGPSYEQYF.

The genes are TRBV7-2 and TRBJ1-2, with D possibly matching TRBD1 (5 bases). Germline CDR1 and CDR2: SGHTA and FQGNSA. CDR3 length equals 18 residues. V lost 1 base and J lost 4, with 22 bases in between. In DNA form, the CDR3 reads TGTGCCAGCAGCTTAGACCCTTCGCAGGGTTCTCTCACCTATGGCTACACCTTC. Encoded protein: CASSLDPSQGSLTYGYTF.

The V and J genes are TRBV13 and TRBJ2-7, with D tentatively TRBD2 (6 bases). Germline-derived CDR1 and CDR2 are PRHDT and FYEKMQ (reference sequence). V gave up 4 bases and J gave up 1 base, with 11 bases separating them. The CDR3 has 14 residues. CDR3 coding DNA: TGTGCCAGCAGCTCCTTCGGGGGTTCCTACGAGCAGTACTTC. Protein: CASSSFGGSYEQYF.

The chain recombines TRBV5-1 with TRBJ2-3, with 7 bases matching TRBD1. The germline CDR1 and CDR2 sequences are SGHRS and YFSETQ. Trimming removed 5 bases from V and 2 bases from J; junction bases left unmatched: 5. CDR3 length: 14 amino acids. In DNA form, the CDR3 reads TGCGCCAGCAGGGGGACAGACCTCACAGATACGCAGTATTTT. As protein: CASRGTDLTDTQYF. Combining the CDR3 with reference TRBV5-1 and TRBJ2-3 gives the whole variable domain KAGVTQTPRYLIKTRGQQVTLSCSPISGHRSVSWYQQTPGQGLQFLFEYFSETQRNKGNFPGRFSGRQFSNSRSEMNVSTLELGDSALYLCASRGTDLTDTQYFGPGTRLTVL.